A single sample gave rise to the 10 T cell receptor beta chains below, sequenced in a study of post-analysis software for immune sequencing data. Overall study results and limits: The five TRBV segments detected at higher frequency in patients than in controls included TRBV5-6, TRBV5-1 and TRBV20-1.

Sequencing libraries made from TCR beta cDNA carried unique molecular identifiers. TCRdb reprocessed the PCR reads with MiXCR, giving one entry per CDR3 protein. The sample has 250,000 to 300,000 distinct CDR3 sequences, 35% to 40% seen once; the top ten hold 4.5% to 5.5%. Their antigen targets remain unknown. Material for sequencing was blood. The receptors here all came from a girl aged 5 to 17 with multiple sclerosis.

As for this clonotype: It may be a read error: a sequence one base away is much more abundant. The J gene is TRBJ2-1, the V gene TRBV5-1, with TRBD2 matching over 12 bases. Germline V lookup: CDR1 SGHRS, CDR2 YFSETQ. The CDR3 is made up of 16 amino acids. Unmatched junction bases numbered 5, after V lost 3 bases and J lost 4 bases. CDR3 residues: CASSSGGLAGYNEQFF. The CDR3 coding sequence is TGCGCCAGCAGCTCCGGAGGACTAGCGGGATACAATGAGCAGTTCTTC.

Turning to this clonotype: A read error may be the cause here, since a much bigger clone is one base away. Written as DNA, the CDR3 is TGTGCCGGCAGCCAACGGGGGACCTCCTACAATGAGCAGTTCTTC. Amino acids: CAGSQRGTSYNEQFF. This chain joins TRBV3-1 and TRBJ2-1; weak D call: TRBD2 (6 bases). There are 15 residues in the CDR3. The germline V gene encodes CDR1 LGHDT and CDR2 YNNKEL (reference sequence).

This clonotype has a count of ten or more. The chain carries TRBV25-1 and TRBJ2-5; possibly TRBD2 for D (6 bases). The ends were cut back, 3 bases at V and 0 bases at J, with 23 bases in the middle. Per the germline V gene, CDR1 is MGHDK and CDR2 is SYGVNS. This CDR3 is built from 19 residues. In nucleotides, the CDR3 is TGTGCCAGCAGTGATCGCGCCGGGACTCCGAAATCCCACCAAGAGACCCAGTACTTC. It is translated as CASSDRAGTPKSHQETQYF.

This clonotype was found many times. V gene TRBV18 combines with J gene TRBJ2-1; D is perhaps TRBD1 (6 bases). The length of the CDR3 is 15 residues. Trimming took off 0 bases at V and 4 bases at J, with 10 bases between the two ends. CDR1 KGHSH and CDR2 LQKENI come from the germline V gene. CDR3 loop: CASSPPSQGYNEQFF. The DNA for the CDR3 is TGTGCCAGCTCACCACCCAGCCAGGGGTACAATGAGCAGTTCTTC.

V is TRBV25-1 and J is TRBJ1-4, with no clear D. CDR1 is MGHDK and CDR2 is SYGVNS in the germline V gene. The V and J ends lost 2 bases and 8 bases respectively, with 15 bases between them. The CDR3 has 15 amino acids. The CDR3 DNA reads TGTGCCAGCAGTGAAGGTCGCGGTCCGGGGGAAAAACTGTTTTTT. This encodes CASSEGRGPGEKLFF. Drawing the rest from reference TRBV25-1 and TRBJ1-4, the complete variable domain is EADIYQTPRYLVIGTGKKITLECSQTMGHDKMYWYQQDPGMELHLIHYSYGVNSTEKGDLSSESTVSRIRTEHFPLTLESARPSHTSQYLCASSEGRGPGEKLFFGSGTQLSVL.

A few counts support this clonotype. V usage is TRBV5-4 and J usage is TRBJ2-1; TRBD2 might be the D (5 bases). The CDR3 is made up of 16 amino acids. Trimming left V 0 bases short and J 6 bases short, with 16 bases between. Germline values: CDR1 SGHNT, CDR2 YYREEE (reference sequence). CDR3 region: CASSLDVLRRFNEQFF. The CDR3 nucleotides are TGTGCCAGCAGCTTGGACGTTCTGCGGAGGTTCAATGAGCAGTTCTTC.

This clonotype was seen repeatedly, ten times or more. The chain employs TRBV12-3 or TRBV12-4 and TRBJ2-5; 7 bases map to TRBD1. This CDR3 has 16 amino acids. The V gene end was trimmed by 5 bases and the J gene end by 0 bases; junction bases not matched to a gene: 9. CDR3 nucleotides: TGTGCCAGCAGTCCCCCGGGACAGTCTAACCAAGAGACCCAGTACTTC. This gives the protein CASSPPGQSNQETQYF.

The chain combines TRBV7-6 with TRBJ1-5; D uncertain. Germline CDR1 SGHVS, CDR2 FNYEAQ. The CDR3 consists of 13 residues. Trimming took off 4 bases at V and 9 bases at J, with 13 bases between the two ends. The CDR3 coding sequence is TGTGCCAGCAGCTCTGGTCCCGCCGGGCCCCAGCATTTT. Its protein product is CASSSGPAGPQHF.

The chain has TRBV20-1 and TRBJ2-7, with 7 bases matching TRBD1. There are 14 residues in the CDR3. With 5 bases clipped from V and 5 bases from J, the junction kept 12 bases outside the gene matches. The germline V gene encodes CDR1 DFQATT and CDR2 SNEGSKA (reference sequence). Written as DNA, the CDR3 is TGCAGTGCTCTAGCCCGGGACAGTAAGGACGAGCAGTACTTC. Protein product: CSALARDSKDEQYF.

Regarding this clonotype: Just one base apart from a much larger clone, this may be a read error. The chain is built from TRBV28 and TRBJ1-5, with D possibly matching TRBD1 (6 bases). The V gene's germline CDR1 is MDHEN and CDR2 SYDVKM. Deletions cut 11 bases from V and 6 bases from J, with 17 bases between. The CDR3 covers 13 residues. The CDR3 is CARTLGGSQPQHF. CDR3 nucleotides: TGTGCCCGTACGTTAGGGGGGAGTCAGCCCCAGCATTTT.